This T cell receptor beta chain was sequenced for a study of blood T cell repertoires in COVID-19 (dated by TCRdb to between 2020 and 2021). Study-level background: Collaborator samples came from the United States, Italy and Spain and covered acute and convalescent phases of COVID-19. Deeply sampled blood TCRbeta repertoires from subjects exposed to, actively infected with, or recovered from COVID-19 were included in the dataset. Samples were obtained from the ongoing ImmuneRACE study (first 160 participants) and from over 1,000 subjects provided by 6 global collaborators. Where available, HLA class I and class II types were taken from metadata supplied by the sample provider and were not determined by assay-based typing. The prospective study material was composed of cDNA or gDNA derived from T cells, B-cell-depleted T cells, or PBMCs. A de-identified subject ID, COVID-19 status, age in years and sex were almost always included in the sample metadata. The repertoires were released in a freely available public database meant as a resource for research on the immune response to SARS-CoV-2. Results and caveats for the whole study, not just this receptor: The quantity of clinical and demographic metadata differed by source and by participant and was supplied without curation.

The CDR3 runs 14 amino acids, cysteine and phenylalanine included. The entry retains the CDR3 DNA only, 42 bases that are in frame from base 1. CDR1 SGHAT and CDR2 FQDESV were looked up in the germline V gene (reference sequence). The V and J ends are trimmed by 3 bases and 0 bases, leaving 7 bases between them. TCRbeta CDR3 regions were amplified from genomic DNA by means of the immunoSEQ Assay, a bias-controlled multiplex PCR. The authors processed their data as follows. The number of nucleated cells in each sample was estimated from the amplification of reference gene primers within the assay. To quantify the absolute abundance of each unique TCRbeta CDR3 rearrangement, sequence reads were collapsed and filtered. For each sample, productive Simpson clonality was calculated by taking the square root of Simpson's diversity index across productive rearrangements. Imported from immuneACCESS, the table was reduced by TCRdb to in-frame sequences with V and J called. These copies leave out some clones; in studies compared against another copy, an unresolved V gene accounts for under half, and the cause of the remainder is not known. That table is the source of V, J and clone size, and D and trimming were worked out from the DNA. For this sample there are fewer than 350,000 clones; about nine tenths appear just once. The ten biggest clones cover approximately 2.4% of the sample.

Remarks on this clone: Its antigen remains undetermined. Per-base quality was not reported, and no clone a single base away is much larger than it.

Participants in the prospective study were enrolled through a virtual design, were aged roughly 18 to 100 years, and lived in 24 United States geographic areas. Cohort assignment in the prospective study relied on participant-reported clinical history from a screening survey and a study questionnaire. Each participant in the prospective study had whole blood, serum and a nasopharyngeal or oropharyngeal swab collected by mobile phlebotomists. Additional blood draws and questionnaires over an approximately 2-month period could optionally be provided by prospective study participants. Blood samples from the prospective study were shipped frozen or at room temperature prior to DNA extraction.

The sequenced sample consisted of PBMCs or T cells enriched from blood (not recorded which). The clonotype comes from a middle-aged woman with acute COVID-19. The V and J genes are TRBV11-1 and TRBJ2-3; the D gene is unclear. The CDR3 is CASSFPSSTDTQYF. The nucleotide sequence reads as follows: TGTGCCAGCAGCTTTCCCTCTAGCACAGATACGCAGTATTTT. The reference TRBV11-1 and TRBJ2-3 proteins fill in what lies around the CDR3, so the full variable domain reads EAEVAQSPRYKITEKSQAVAFWCDPISGHATLYWYRQILGQGPELLVQFQDESVVDDSQLPKDRFSAERLKGVDSTLKIQPAELGDSAMYLCASSFPSSTDTQYFGPGTRLTVL.